This note documents a single T cell receptor beta chain sequence. Original processing notes: Amplification with reference gene primers provided the estimates of nucleated cell counts. Profiled with immunoSEQ multiplex PCR; TCRdb holds only in-frame clones, not every one. The D gene and trimming were derived from the DNA, and the V and J assignments and clone size from that table. The sample consists of about 220,000 clones, around four fifths of them appearing once. The source of the sample is a study of blood T cell repertoires in COVID-19. Study-wide background: COVID-19 samples from acute and convalescent phases originated in the United States, Italy and Spain. The analysed material was cDNA or gDNA that came from T cells, B-cell-depleted T cells, or PBMCs.

V gave up 4 bases and J gave up 10 bases; unmatched junction bases: 7. The germline V gene encodes CDR1 SGHRS and CDR2 YFSETQ. This CDR3 spans 14 amino acids. The sequence was collected from a man aged 30 to 45 with active or convalescent COVID-19. The material sequenced was peripheral blood. V gene TRBV5-1 combines with J gene TRBJ1-6; 8 nucleotides align to TRBD1. CDR3 region: CASSLTGVGSPLHF. The CDR3 region has the DNA TGCGCCAGCAGCCTGACAGGGGTGGGATCACCCCTCCACTTT.